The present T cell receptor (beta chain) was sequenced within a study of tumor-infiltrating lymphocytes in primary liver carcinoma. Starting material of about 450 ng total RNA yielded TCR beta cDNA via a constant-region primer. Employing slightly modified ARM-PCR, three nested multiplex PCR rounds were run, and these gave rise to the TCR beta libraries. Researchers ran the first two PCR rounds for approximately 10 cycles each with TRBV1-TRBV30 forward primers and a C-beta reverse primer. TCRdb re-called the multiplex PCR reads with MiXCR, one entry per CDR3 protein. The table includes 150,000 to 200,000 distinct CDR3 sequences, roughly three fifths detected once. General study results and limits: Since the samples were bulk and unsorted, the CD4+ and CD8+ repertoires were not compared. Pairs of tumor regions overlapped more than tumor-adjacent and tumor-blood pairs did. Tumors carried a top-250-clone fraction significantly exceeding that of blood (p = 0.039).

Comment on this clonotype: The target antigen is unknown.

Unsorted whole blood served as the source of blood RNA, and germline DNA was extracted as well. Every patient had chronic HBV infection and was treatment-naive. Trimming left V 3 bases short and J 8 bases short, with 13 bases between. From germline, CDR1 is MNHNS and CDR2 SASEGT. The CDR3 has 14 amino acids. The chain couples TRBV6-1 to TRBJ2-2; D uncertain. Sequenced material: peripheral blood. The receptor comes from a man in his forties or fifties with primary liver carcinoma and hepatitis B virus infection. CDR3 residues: CASSDQAGSGELFF. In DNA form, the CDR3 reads TGTGCCAGCAGTGACCAGGCCGGATCTGGGGAGCTGTTTTTT.